A single sample is the source of the 17 T cell receptor beta chains below, sequenced in a study of blood T cell repertoires in COVID-19. The repertoire was sequenced with immunoSEQ multiplex PCR; TCRdb's copy has only in-frame clones and lacks some. The sample consists of fewer than 350,000 clones, 89% of them appearing once. The specimen was PBMCs or T cells enriched from blood (not recorded which). Receptor source: a woman in her 40s who had recovered from COVID-19.

V and J are TRBV4-2 and TRBJ2-3; 13 bases fit TRBD2. With 9 bases clipped from V and 6 bases from J, the junction kept 9 bases outside the gene matches. The CDR3 length is 15 residues. Germline V gene lookup returns CDR1 LGHNA and CDR2 YNFKEQ. CDR3 loop: CASDKGTSGTDTQYF. CDR3 nucleotide sequence: TGTGCCAGTGATAAGGGGACTAGCGGGACGGATACGCAGTATTTT.

The rearrangement joins TRBV5-5 to TRBJ1-2, with TRBD1 matching 8 bases. Looked up from germline, CDR1 is SGHKS and CDR2 is YYEKEE (reference sequence). V lost 1 base to trimming and J lost 8 bases; unmatched junction nucleotides: 4. The CDR3 runs 13 residues. Here the CDR3 DNA reads TGTGCCAGCAGCTTGTCCAGGGGGCACGGCTACACCTTC. Encoded protein: CASSLSRGHGYTF.

This chain joins TRBV12-5 and TRBJ1-5, with D maybe TRBD1 (6 bases). Germline assignment: CDR1 LGHNT and CDR2 FRNRAP. The CDR3 loop spans 15 amino acids. Between the trimmed V and J ends, which lost 4 bases and 3 bases, there was a span of 13 bases. The CDR3 is CASGWTGQNNQPQHF. The CDR3 coding sequence is TGTGCTAGTGGTTGGACCGGACAGAACAATCAGCCCCAGCATTTT.

V gene TRBV11-2 combines with J gene TRBJ2-5, with 7 bases identical to TRBD2. The V and J ends lost 0 bases and 6 bases, in that order; junction bases with no gene match: 10. The CDR3 length is 16 residues. The germline V gene has CDR1 SGHAT and CDR2 FQNNGV. Here the CDR3 reads CASSLEAGVGEQTQYF. The CDR3 nucleotides read TGTGCCAGCAGCTTAGAGGCGGGAGTGGGTGAACAGACCCAGTACTTC.

This chain connects TRBV5-1 to TRBJ1-1, with D unresolved. The CDR3 covers 15 residues. The germline V and J ends were trimmed by 4 bases and 4 bases, with 17 bases remaining between them. CDR1 is SGHRS, CDR2 YFSETQ, per germline. In DNA form, the CDR3 reads TGCGCCAGCAGCGTGAATTGGTGGTCAGGCACTGAAGCTTTCTTT. Translation gives CASSVNWWSGTEAFF.

This chain links TRBV3-1 (or the pseudogene TRBV3-2) with TRBJ1-6; D remains ambiguous. The V gene lost 5 bases and the J gene lost 10 bases, with 15 bases spanning the gap. CDR3 length: 14 residues. Per the germline V gene, CDR1 is LGHDT and CDR2 is YNNKEL (reference sequence). The CDR3 here is CASSTVQEESPLHF. The CDR3 DNA is TGTGCCAGCAGCACCGTACAAGAAGAATCACCCCTCCACTTT.

This chain joins TRBV7-8 and TRBJ2-7, with 7 bases fitting TRBD1. V was pared by 4 bases and J by 3 bases, with 3 bases of the junction left unmatched. The CDR3 length is 13 residues. Germline assignment: CDR1 SGHVS and CDR2 FQNEAQ. The CDR3 bases are TGTGCCAGCAGCTGGGGACAGTTCTACGAGCAGTACTTC. Amino acid sequence: CASSWGQFYEQYF. Looking up the rest from reference TRBV7-8 and TRBJ2-7 gives the full variable domain: GAGVSQSPRYKVAKRGQDVALRCDPISGHVSLFWYQQALGQGPEFLTYFQNEAQLDKSGLPSDRFFAERPEGSVSTLKIQRTQQEDSAVYLCASSWGQFYEQYFGPGTRLTVT.

The rearrangement joins TRBV5-1 to TRBJ1-2; D might be TRBD1 (6 bases). There are 13 residues in the CDR3. V dropped 3 bases and J dropped 6 bases, with 12 bases sitting between them. CDR1 is SGHRS and CDR2 is YFSETQ in the germline V gene. The CDR3 loop is CASSYRGSDGYTF. The CDR3 DNA is TGCGCCAGCAGCTATAGGGGGTCTGATGGCTACACCTTC.

Notes on this clone: Other DNA sequences in this sample translate to the same CDR3. This CDR3 is CASSMGQNYGYTF. The CDR3 DNA sequence: TGTGCCAGTAGCATGGGACAGAACTATGGCTACACCTTC. The chain employs TRBV19 and TRBJ1-2; TRBD1 agrees at 7 bases. This CDR3 region has 13 residues. V dropped 6 bases and J dropped 2; count of bases not matched to a gene: 3. Looked up from germline, CDR1 is LNHDA and CDR2 is SQIVND (reference sequence).

V usage is TRBV15 and J usage is TRBJ2-7; either TRBD1 or TRBD2 may fit D (6 bases each). CDR3 length equals 14 residues. With 5 bases removed from V and 4 bases from J, the gap between germline ends came to 15 bases. Looked up from germline, CDR1 is LNHNV and CDR2 is YYDKDF (reference sequence). CDR3 amino acids: CATSGGDTPYEQYF. In DNA, the CDR3 is TGTGCCACCAGCGGAGGGGACACCCCTTACGAGCAGTACTTC.

The chain has TRBV18 and TRBJ2-4; 8 bases are a match to TRBD1. Germline values: CDR1 KGHSH, CDR2 LQKENI. The CDR3 covers 18 residues. Trimming removed 2 bases from V and 9 bases from J; junction bases left unmatched: 18. The CDR3: CASSPKPGQANYGSIQYF. CDR3 DNA sequence: TGTGCCAGCTCACCAAAGCCGGGACAGGCAAATTACGGGAGCATTCAGTACTTC.

The V gene is TRBV30, the J gene TRBJ1-2; D remains unclear. Deletions cut 0 bases from V and 4 bases from J, with 9 bases between. Germline CDR1 is GTSNPN and CDR2 is SVGIG (reference sequence). The CDR3 length is 13 residues. CDR3 in DNA: TGTGCCTGGAGTGTATCGAGATTCTATGGCTACACCTTC. Its translation is CAWSVSRFYGYTF.

The chain combines TRBV9 with TRBJ1-1; 9 bases match TRBD1. CDR3 size: 14 residues. Per the germline V gene, CDR1 is SGDLS and CDR2 is YYNGEE. After removal of 3 bases from V and 5 bases from J, the junction contained 5 bases not matched to a gene. CDR3 residues: CASSAGTGWTEAFF. CDR3 nucleotide sequence: TGTGCCAGCAGCGCCGGGACAGGGTGGACTGAAGCTTTCTTT.

The V call is TRBV6-6, the J call TRBJ1-5; 9 nucleotides agree with TRBD1. Unmatched junction bases numbered 4, after V lost 0 bases and J lost 7 bases. The length of the CDR3 is 15 residues. Germline CDR1 is MNHNY and CDR2 is SVGAGI (reference sequence). Here the CDR3 reads CASSYSGQGGQPQHF. The CDR3 bases are TGTGCCAGCAGTTACTCGGGACAGGGTGGCCAGCCCCAGCATTTT.

V gene TRBV4-3 combines with J gene TRBJ1-6, with D perhaps TRBD1 (5 bases). The CDR3 sequence is 17 residues long. Germline CDR1 reads LGHNA; CDR2 reads YSLEER. V was shortened by 1 base and J by 5 bases, with 15 bases between the two germline ends. CDR3 coding DNA: TGCGCCAGCAGCCAAGCGCCGACAGTTAGCAATAATTCACCCCTCCACTTT. Encoded protein: CASSQAPTVSNNSPLHF.

The V gene is TRBV5-1, the J gene TRBJ1-1; D uncertain. Trimming removed 0 bases from V and 0 bases from J, with 9 bases in between. This CDR3 is 15 amino acids long. Germline V gene lookup returns CDR1 SGHRS and CDR2 YFSETQ. The CDR3 DNA reads TGCGCCAGCAGCTTGGGTTCACAGCTGAACACTGAAGCTTTCTTT. Residues: CASSLGSQLNTEAFF.

There are a few counts of this clone. The chain has TRBV5-1 and TRBJ1-1; D is perhaps TRBD1 (5 bases). This CDR3 has 13 residues. The V and J ends lost 3 bases and 5 bases respectively, with 11 bases between them. Germline V gene sequence: CDR1 SGHRS, CDR2 YFSETQ. The CDR3 is CASSSLPGTEAFF. The CDR3 DNA is TGCGCCAGCAGCTCCCTCCCAGGGACTGAAGCTTTCTTT.